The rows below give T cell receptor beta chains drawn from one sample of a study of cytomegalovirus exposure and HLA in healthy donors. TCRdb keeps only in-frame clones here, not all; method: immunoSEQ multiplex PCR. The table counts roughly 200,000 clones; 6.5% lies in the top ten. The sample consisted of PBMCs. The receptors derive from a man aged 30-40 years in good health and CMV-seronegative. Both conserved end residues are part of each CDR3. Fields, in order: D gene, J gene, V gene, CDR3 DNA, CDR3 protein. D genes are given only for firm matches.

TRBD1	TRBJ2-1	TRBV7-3	TGTGCCAGCAGTTTGGGGACAGGGGGCATGGATGAGCAGTTCTTC	CASSLGTGGMDEQFF
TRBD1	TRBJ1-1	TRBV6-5	TGTGCCAGCAGAAGGGACAGCAACACTGAAGCTTTCTTT	CASRRDSNTEAFF
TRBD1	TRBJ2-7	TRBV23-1	TGCGCCAGCAGTCAACACCCGGGACAGGGTGGCCACGAGCAGTACTTC	CASSQHPGQGGHEQYF
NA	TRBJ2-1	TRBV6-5	TGTGCCAGCAGTTACTCGGCGGCAAGCTCCTACAATGAGCAGTTCTTC	CASSYSAASSYNEQFF
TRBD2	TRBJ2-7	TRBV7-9	TGTGCCAGCAGCTTGTCTAGCGGCGAGCAGTACTTC	CASSLSSGEQYF
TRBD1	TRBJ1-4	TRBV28	TGTGCCAGCACCAAAGCCCGACAGGGGGCTCGGGAAAAACTGTTTTTT	CASTKARQGAREKLFF
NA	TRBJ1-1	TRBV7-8	TGTGCCAGCAGCTTAGGGGCGGGAGAGGGGAACACTGAAGCTTTCTTT	CASSLGAGEGNTEAFF
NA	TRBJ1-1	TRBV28	TGTGCCAGCAGTTTCCAGGAACAAGCCCTACTCGAAGCTTTCTTT	CASSFQEQALLEAFF
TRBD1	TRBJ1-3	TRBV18	TGTGCCAGCTCACCAGGACAGGGGAACACCATATATTTT	CASSPGQGNTIYF
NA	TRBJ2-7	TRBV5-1	TGCGCCAGCAGCTCCTTTCCGGGGAATAGGCCACACGAGCAGTACTTC	CASSSFPGNRPHEQYF
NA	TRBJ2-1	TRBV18	TGTGCCAGCTCACCACAGATGACAACCAATGAGCAGTTCTTC	CASSPQMTTNEQFF
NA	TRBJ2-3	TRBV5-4	TGTGCCAGCAGCCGACCCGACAGAGGCACAGATACGCAGTATTTT	CASSRPDRGTDTQYF
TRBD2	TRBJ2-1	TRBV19	TGTGCCAGTAGTATAGGGGCGCTAGCGGGGGGGCCGTTTGGCAATGAGCAGTTCTTC	CASSIGALAGGPFGNEQFF
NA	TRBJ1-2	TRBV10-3	TGTGCCATCAGTGAAGGCACAGGGAGCAATGGCTACACCTTC	CAISEGTGSNGYTF
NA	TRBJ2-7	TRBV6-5	TGTGCCAGCAGTCTCCAGGGTGAGGACGAGCAGTACTTC	CASSLQGEDEQYF
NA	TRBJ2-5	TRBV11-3	TGTGCCAGCAGAGGGCAGGGATATTATCAAGAGACCCAGTACTTC	CASRGQGYYQETQYF
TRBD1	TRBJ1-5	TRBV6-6	TGTGCCAGCAGCCAGACAGGGGATCAGCCCCAGCATTTT	CASSQTGDQPQHF
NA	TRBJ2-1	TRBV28	TGTGCCAGCATCTCGGCAGGGTCCTACAATGAGCAGTTCTTC	CASISAGSYNEQFF
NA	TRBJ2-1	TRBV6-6	TGTGCCACCCGACTCCCTAGCGCAACTTACAATGAGCAGTTCTTC	CATRLPSATYNEQFF
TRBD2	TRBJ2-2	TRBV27	TGTGCCAGCAGAAAACCAACCGGGACTAGCGGAGACACCGGGGAGCTGTTTTTT	CASRKPTGTSGDTGELFF
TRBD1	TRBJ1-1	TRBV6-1	TGTGCCAGCCGGCTGGCAGGGGGCACTGAAGCTTTCTTT	CASRLAGGTEAFF
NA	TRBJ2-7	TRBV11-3	TGTGCCAGCAGCTTAGAAGTTATAACTTCCGAGCAGTACTTC	CASSLEVITSEQYF
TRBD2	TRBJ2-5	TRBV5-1	TGCGCCAGCAGCTTGGCTAGCGGGGGGTCGGAGACCCAGTACTTC	CASSLASGGSETQYF
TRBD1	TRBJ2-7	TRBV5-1	TGCGCCAGCACTCAAGGACAGGGTTGGGACGAGCAGTACTTC	CASTQGQGWDEQYF
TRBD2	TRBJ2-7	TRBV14	TGTGCCAGCAGCCAAGTTGGGGGGCCAGCAACTAGCGGGAGGCCGTACGAGCAGTACTTC	CASSQVGGPATSGRPYEQYF
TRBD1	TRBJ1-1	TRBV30	TGTGCCTGGAGTGGAAGACAGGGAGTGAACACTGAAGCTTTCTTT	CAWSGRQGVNTEAFF
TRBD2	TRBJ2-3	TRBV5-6	TGTGCCAGCAGCTTGGTAGCGGGAGGGACTAATACGCAGTATTTT	CASSLVAGGTNTQYF
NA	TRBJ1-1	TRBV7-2	TGTGCCAGCAGCCCTCAGGGGTTCGGAGCTTTCTTT	CASSPQGFGAFF
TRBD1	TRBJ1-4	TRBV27	TGTGCCAGCAGTCCCCTCTCGACAGGGGGCCGTATTGAAAAACTGTTTTTT	CASSPLSTGGRIEKLFF
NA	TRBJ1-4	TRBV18	TGTGCCAGCTCACCGACAGTTAATGAAAAACTGTTTTTT	CASSPTVNEKLFF
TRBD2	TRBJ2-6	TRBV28	TGTGCCAGCAGTTTGCAGACGGGAGGCTCTGGGGCCAACGTCCTGACTTTC	CASSLQTGGSGANVLTF
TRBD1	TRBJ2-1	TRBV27	TGTGCCAGCAGTTTATTCGCCCCAGGGACAGTGACCTACAATGAGCAGTTCTTC	CASSLFAPGTVTYNEQFF
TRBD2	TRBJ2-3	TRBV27	TGTGCCAGCAGTCCTGGGACTACTAGCACAGATACGCAGTATTTT	CASSPGTTSTDTQYF
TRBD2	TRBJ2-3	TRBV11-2	TGTGCCAGCAGCTTAGGCCTGGGACTAGGTGTCACAGATACGCAGTATTTT	CASSLGLGLGVTDTQYF
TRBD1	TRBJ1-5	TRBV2	TGTGCCAGCAGAAGGGGGCTTGAGGGCAATCAGCCCCAGCATTTT	CASRRGLEGNQPQHF
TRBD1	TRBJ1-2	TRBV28	TGTGCCAGCAGACCGCCGGGACAGAGACTTTATGGCTACACCTTC	CASRPPGQRLYGYTF